This T cell receptor (beta chain) was recorded in a study of technical replicates of blood from a handful of donors. Method: immunoSEQ multiplex PCR; TCRdb's copy keeps in-frame clones and lacks some. The sample holds tens of thousands of clones, around 95% seen once. Trimming took 2 bases from V and 0 from J, leaving 7 bases between them. CDR1 is SGHTA and CDR2 is FQGTGA in the germline V gene. The CDR3 runs 14 residues. The TCR comes from a human donor in good health. The chain carries TRBV7-3 and TRBJ1-1; D unresolved. The sequencing sample was made of T cells isolated from PBMCs. The CDR3 is CASSLGLMNTEAFF. DNA of the CDR3: TGTGCCAGCAGCTTAGGACTCATGAACACTGAAGCTTTCTTT.